Following are 16 T cell receptor beta chains from one sample sequenced in a study of T cells in Graves' hyperthyroidism and ophthalmopathy. TCR beta CDR3 regions were amplified from RNA. In the first-round RT-PCR of the TCR CDR3, the HTBI primer set was used. TCRdb used MiXCR to reprocess the multiplex PCR reads, holding one entry per CDR3 protein. The sample includes 560,000 or so distinct CDR3 sequences, 20% of them seen just once. Sequenced sample: blood. The receptors stem from a man between 35 and 55 years old with Graves' ophthalmopathy.

Only a few counts were recorded for this clonotype. The V and J genes are TRBV15 and TRBJ2-7; D uncertain. The CDR3 spans 14 residues. Germline-derived CDR1 and CDR2 are LNHNV and YYDKDF (reference sequence). Trimming took 0 bases from V and 2 from J, leaving 8 bases between them. The CDR3 region has the DNA TGTGCCACCAGCAGAGAACCGGGCACCTACGAGCAGTACTTC. It specifies CATSREPGTYEQYF. Full variable domain (rest looked up from reference TRBV15 and TRBJ2-7): DAMVIQNPRYQVTQFGKPVTLSCSQTLNHNVMYWYQQKSSQAPKLLFHYYDKDFNNEADTPDNFQSRRPNTSFCFLDIRSPGLGDTAMYLCATSREPGTYEQYFGPGTRLTVT.

The V call is TRBV25-1, the J call TRBJ2-1; TRBD2 agrees at 9 bases. V trimming: 3 bases; J trimming: 2 bases; junction bases outside the gene matches: 2. This CDR3 contains 15 residues. The V gene's germline CDR1 is MGHDK and CDR2 SYGVNS. The CDR3 loop is CASSDSGRAYNEQFF. The CDR3 DNA reads as TGTGCCAGCAGTGATAGCGGGAGAGCCTACAATGAGCAGTTCTTC.

In its sample, this clonotype was seen many times. The chain recombines TRBV3-1 with TRBJ1-1; D is uncertain. CDR3 length: 13 amino acids. CDR1 and CDR2 from the germline V gene are LGHDT and YNNKEL (reference sequence). V was trimmed by 3 bases and J by 6 bases, leaving 11 bases between them. CDR3 loop: CASSQGGVAEAFF. For the CDR3, the DNA is TGTGCCAGCAGCCAGGGCGGGGTTGCTGAAGCTTTCTTT.

To note about this clonotype: A read error may be the cause here, since a much bigger clone is one base away. The genes are TRBV12-3 or TRBV12-4 and TRBJ1-5; 7 bases are a match to TRBD1. The CDR3 is 13 residues long. CDR3 nucleotide sequence: TGTGCCGGCAGTATCAGGGGGATCCAGCCCCAGCATTTT. As protein: CAGSIRGIQPQHF.

This clonotype was detected ten times or more. The J gene is TRBJ1-2, the V gene TRBV28; D is possibly TRBD1 (5 bases). CDR1 is MDHEN, CDR2 SYDVKM, per germline. The CDR3 extends over 14 amino acids. V was shortened by 4 bases and J by 3 bases, with 12 bases between the two germline ends. Written as DNA, the CDR3 is TGTGCCAGCAGTTCGGGCAGGGCTTACTATGGCTACACCTTC. Encoded protein: CASSSGRAYYGYTF.

This clonotype has ten or more counts. The chain links TRBV3-1 to TRBJ2-7, with a weak D call TRBD1 (5 bases). The ends were cut back, 0 bases at V and 6 bases at J, with 9 bases in the middle. Germline V lookup: CDR1 LGHDT, CDR2 YNNKEL (reference sequence). The CDR3 sequence is 13 residues long. The DNA of the CDR3 is TGTGCCAGCAGCCAAGATACAGGCCGCGAGCAGTACTTC. Amino acid sequence: CASSQDTGREQYF.

Many counts were recorded for this clonotype. The V gene is TRBV30, the J gene TRBJ2-3, with no clear D. The CDR3 sequence is 12 residues long. The V gene's germline CDR1 is GTSNPN and CDR2 SVGIG (reference sequence). Trimming removed 6 bases from V and 2 bases from J, with 9 bases in between. The CDR3 loop reads CACAPNTDTQYF. The CDR3 DNA is TGTGCCTGCGCCCCGAACACAGATACGCAGTATTTT.

The chain joins TRBV7-9 to TRBJ1-2, with unresolved D. With 0 bases removed from V and 4 bases from J, the gap between germline ends came to 9 bases. Germline assignment: CDR1 SEHNR and CDR2 FQNEAQ (reference sequence). The CDR3 is 14 amino acids. The CDR3 is CASSLAAVLYGYTF. The CDR3 DNA follows: TGTGCCAGCAGCTTAGCGGCAGTCCTCTATGGCTACACCTTC.

This clonotype was seen repeatedly, ten times or more. This chain's CDR3 is CASRYSVREAFF. Here the CDR3 DNA reads TGTGCCAGCAGGTACTCCGTAAGGGAAGCTTTCTTT. V gene TRBV12-3 or TRBV12-4 combines with J gene TRBJ1-1; D gene ambiguous. The CDR3 has 12 residues. V lost 6 bases, J lost 8 bases, and 13 bases lay in between.

This clonotype was counted ten times or more. The gene calls are TRBV20-1 and TRBJ2-1; 10 bases are shared with TRBD1. From germline, CDR1 is DFQATT and CDR2 SNEGSKA (reference sequence). This CDR3 region has 15 residues. V lost 3 bases, J lost 4 bases, and 6 bases stayed unmatched. For the CDR3, the DNA is TGCAGTGCTAGCCCGGGACAGGGGAAGTACAATGAGCAGTTCTTC. It is translated as CSASPGQGKYNEQFF.

The chain is built from TRBV6-1 and TRBJ1-2; D uncertain. V was pared by 0 bases and J by 7 bases, with 15 bases between. The CDR3 has 15 residues. CDR1 is MNHNS and CDR2 is SASEGT in the germline V gene. The CDR3 coding sequence is TGTGCCAGCAGTGAAGCAGGAGACACTCTCCTTGGCTACACCTTC. This translates into CASSEAGDTLLGYTF.

This clonotype was counted many times. The chain carries TRBV7-3 and TRBJ1-1; D not certain. Trimming removed 5 bases at V and 1 base at J, with 8 bases between. This CDR3 contains 13 residues. Germline-derived CDR1 and CDR2 are SGHTA and FQGTGA. The CDR3 is CASSLQKNTEAFF. CDR3 in DNA: TGTGCCAGCAGCCTACAAAAGAACACTGAAGCTTTCTTT.

This clonotype showed up just a few times. The V and J genes are TRBV3-1 and TRBJ1-5, with D possibly matching TRBD1 (5 bases). Looked up from germline, CDR1 is LGHDT and CDR2 is YNNKEL (reference sequence). This CDR3 spans 18 amino acids. The germline V and J ends were trimmed by 4 bases and 1 base, with 20 bases remaining between them. Here the CDR3 reads CASSRQGINPRSNQPQHF. The CDR3 DNA follows: TGTGCCAGCAGCCGGCAGGGCATTAACCCTAGGAGCAATCAGCCCCAGCATTTT.

Concerning this clonotype: One end of the junction does not line up with germline, which may come from a read error. The J gene is TRBJ2-7, the V gene TRBV27, with D perhaps matching TRBD1 (6 bases). CDR3 size: 17 residues. The germline gives CDR1 MNHEY, CDR2 SMNVEV (reference sequence). CDR3 bases: TGTGCCGGCAGTACCTATCGGGACAACTCTATCACCTACGAGCAGTACTTC. Translated, it gives CAGSTYRDNSITYEQYF.

Comment on this clonotype: A read error is possible here, since a much larger clone lies one base away. This chain's CDR3 is CASRQGNQETQYF. The CDR3 DNA follows: TGTGCCAGCAGACAGGGGAACCAAGAGACCCAGTACTTC. V and J are TRBV27 and TRBJ2-5; 7 positions agree with TRBD1. In germline, CDR1 is MNHEY, CDR2 SMNVEV (reference sequence). The CDR3 has 13 amino acids. V lost 6 bases, J lost 0 bases, and 1 base stayed unmatched.

CDR3 protein: CSARSRVRERNEQYF. The CDR3 region has the DNA TGCAGTGCTCGCTCGCGTGTCAGGGAGCGGAATGAGCAGTACTTC. The chain recombines TRBV20-1 with TRBJ2-7; D may correspond to TRBD1 or TRBD2 (5 bases each). The germline V gene encodes CDR1 DFQATT and CDR2 SNEGSKA (reference sequence). The CDR3 covers 15 residues. V shed 5 bases and J shed 7 bases, with 24 bases lying between them.